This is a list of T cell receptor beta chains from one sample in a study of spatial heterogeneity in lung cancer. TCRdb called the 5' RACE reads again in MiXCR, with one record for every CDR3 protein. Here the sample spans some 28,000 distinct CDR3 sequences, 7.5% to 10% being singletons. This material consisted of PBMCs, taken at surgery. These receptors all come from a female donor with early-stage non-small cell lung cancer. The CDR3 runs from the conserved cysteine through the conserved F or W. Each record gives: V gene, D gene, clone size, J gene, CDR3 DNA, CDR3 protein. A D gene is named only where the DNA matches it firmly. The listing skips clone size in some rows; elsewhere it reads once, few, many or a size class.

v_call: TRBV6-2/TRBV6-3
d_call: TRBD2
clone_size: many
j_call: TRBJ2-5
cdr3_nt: TGTGCCACCCTGAACTTCGGACTAGCCCAAGAGACCCAGTACTTC
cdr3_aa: CATLNFGLAQETQYF

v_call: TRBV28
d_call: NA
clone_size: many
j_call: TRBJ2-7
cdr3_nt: TGTGCCAGCAGTTCCCTCCCCTACGAGCAGTACTTC
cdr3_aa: CASSSLPYEQYF

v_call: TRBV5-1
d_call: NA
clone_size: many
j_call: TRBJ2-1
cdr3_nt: TGCGCCAGCAGCTCAATCGGGCAGGAAAATGAGCAGTTCTTC
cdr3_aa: CASSSIGQENEQFF

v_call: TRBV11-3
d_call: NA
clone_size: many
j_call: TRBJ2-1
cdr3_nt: TGTGCCAGCAGTCCTTTGAGGGGGGCATCGTATGAGCAGTTCTTC
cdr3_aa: CASSPLRGASYEQFF

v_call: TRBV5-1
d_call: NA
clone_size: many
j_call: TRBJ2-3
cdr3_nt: TGCGCCAGCAGCCCACCTACAGGAGAGCTTACAGATACGCAGTATTTT
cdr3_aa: CASSPPTGELTDTQYF

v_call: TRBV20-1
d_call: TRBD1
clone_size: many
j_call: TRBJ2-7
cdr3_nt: TGCAGTGCGAACCAACAGGGGTCAATCTCCTACGAGCAGTACTTC
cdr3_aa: CSANQQGSISYEQYF

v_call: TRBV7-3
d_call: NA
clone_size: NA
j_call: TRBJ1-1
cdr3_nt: TGTGCCAGCAGCTCCCGAGGAGGCACTGAAGCTTTCTTT
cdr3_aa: CASSSRGGTEAFF

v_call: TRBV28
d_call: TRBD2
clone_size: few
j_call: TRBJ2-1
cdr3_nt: TGTGCCAGCAGTGATTCGGGGCGGGAGTATCGGTACAATGAGCAGTTCTTC
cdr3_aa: CASSDSGREYRYNEQFF

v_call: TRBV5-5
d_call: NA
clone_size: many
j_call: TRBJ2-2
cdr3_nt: TGTGCCAGCAGCGAGTGGACCGGGGAGCTGTTTTTT
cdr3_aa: CASSEWTGELFF

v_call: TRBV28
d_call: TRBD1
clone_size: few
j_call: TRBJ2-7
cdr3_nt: TGTGCCAGCAGTTCCGGGACAGGGGGCGATAATCAGTACTTC
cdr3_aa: CASSSGTGGDNQYF

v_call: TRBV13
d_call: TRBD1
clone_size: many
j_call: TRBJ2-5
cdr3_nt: TGTGCCAGCAGCTTAGGGACAGGGTATTATGGAGAGACCCAGTACTTC
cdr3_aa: CASSLGTGYYGETQYF

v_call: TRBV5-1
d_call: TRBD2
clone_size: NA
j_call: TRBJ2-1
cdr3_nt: TGCGCCAGCAGCTCAACTAGCGGGAGGGATAATGAGCAGTTCTTC
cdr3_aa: CASSSTSGRDNEQFF

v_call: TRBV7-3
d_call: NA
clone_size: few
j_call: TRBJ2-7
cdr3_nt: TGTGCCAGCAGCTTAACAGGTGGTGGGCGTCATACCTACGAGCAGTACTTC
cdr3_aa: CASSLTGGGRHTYEQYF

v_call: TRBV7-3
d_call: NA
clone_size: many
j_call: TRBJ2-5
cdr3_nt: TGTGCCAGCAGCCACAGAACCCAAGAGACCCAGTACTTC
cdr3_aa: CASSHRTQETQYF

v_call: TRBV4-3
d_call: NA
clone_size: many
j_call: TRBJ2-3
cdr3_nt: TGCGCCAGCAGCCAAAAAGGGGCGTCAGCAAGAGATACGCAGTATTTT
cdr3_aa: CASSQKGASARDTQYF

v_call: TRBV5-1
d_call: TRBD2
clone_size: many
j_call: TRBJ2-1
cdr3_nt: TGCGCCAGCAGTTGGACTAGCGGGAGCTCCTACAATGAGCAGTTCTTC
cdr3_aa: CASSWTSGSSYNEQFF

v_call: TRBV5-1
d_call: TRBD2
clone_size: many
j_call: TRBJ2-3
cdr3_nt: TGCGCCAGCAGCTTGCCTCCCTTTCAGCGGGGGGTGAGGGATACGCAGTATTTT
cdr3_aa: CASSLPPFQRGVRDTQYF

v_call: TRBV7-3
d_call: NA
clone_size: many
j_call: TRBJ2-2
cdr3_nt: TGTGCCAGCAGCTTAACAGCTGCCGGGGAGCTGTTTTTT
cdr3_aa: CASSLTAAGELFF

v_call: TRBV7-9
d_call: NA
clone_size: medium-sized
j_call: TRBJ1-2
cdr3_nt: TGTGCCAGCAGCTTACTCGCAGCTAACTATGGCTACACCTTC
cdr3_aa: CASSLLAANYGYTF

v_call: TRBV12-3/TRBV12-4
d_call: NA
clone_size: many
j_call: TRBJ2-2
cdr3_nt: TGTGCCAGCACCCTGCTTCAGGGGCCGAACACCGGGGAGCTGTTTTTT
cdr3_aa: CASTLLQGPNTGELFF

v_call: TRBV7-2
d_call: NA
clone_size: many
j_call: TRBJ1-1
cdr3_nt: TGTGCCAGCAGCTTAGGATCGCGGGGCATGACTGAAGCTTTCTTT
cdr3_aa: CASSLGSRGMTEAFF

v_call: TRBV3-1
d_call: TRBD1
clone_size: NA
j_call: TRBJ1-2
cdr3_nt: TGTGCCAGCAGCCAATCCGGGACAGTTCATGGCTACACCTTC
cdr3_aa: CASSQSGTVHGYTF

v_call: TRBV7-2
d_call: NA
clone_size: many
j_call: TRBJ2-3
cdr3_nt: TGTGCCAGCAGCTCGCAGAGCACAGATACGCAGTATTTT
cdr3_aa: CASSSQSTDTQYF

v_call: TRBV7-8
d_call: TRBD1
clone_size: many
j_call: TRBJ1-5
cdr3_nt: TGTGCCAGCAGCTGGACAGGGGGAAGCAATCAGCCCCAGCATTTT
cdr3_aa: CASSWTGGSNQPQHF

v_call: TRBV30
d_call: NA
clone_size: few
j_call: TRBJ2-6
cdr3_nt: TGTGCCTGTCCAGGGCTCTCTGGGGCCAACGTCCTGACTTTC
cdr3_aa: CACPGLSGANVLTF

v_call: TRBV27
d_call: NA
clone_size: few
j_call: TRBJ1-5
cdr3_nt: TGTGCCAGCAGTCCCACGTCGGGGTATAGCAATCAGCCCCAGCATTTT
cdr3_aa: CASSPTSGYSNQPQHF

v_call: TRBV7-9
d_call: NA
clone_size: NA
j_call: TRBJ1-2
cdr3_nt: TGTGCCAGCAGCTTAGGACTCCTGAACTACACCTTC
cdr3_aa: CASSLGLLNYTF

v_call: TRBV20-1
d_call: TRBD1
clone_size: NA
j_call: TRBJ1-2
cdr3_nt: TGCAGTGCTAGAGATGGCGGGACAGGGGTTAATGGCTACACCTTC
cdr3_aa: CSARDGGTGVNGYTF

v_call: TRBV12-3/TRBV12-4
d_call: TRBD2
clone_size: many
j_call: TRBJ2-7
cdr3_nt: TGTGCCAGCAGTTTAGTAGCGGGGGCCTACGAGCAGTACTTC
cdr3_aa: CASSLVAGAYEQYF

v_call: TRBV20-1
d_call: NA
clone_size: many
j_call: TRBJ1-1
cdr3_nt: TGCAGTGCTAAGGGGTCATTGGACACTGAAGCTTTCTTT
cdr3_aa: CSAKGSLDTEAFF

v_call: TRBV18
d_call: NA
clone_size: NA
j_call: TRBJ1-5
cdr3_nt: TGTGCCAGCTCCCCAGGGAGGGGGAAAAGTGGTCAGCCCCAGCATTTT
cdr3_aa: CASSPGRGKSGQPQHF

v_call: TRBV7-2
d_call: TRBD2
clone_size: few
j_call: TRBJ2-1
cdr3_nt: TGTGCCAGCAGTAAAAGAGCGGGAGGGTTCTCCTACAATGAGCAGTTCTTC
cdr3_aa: CASSKRAGGFSYNEQFF

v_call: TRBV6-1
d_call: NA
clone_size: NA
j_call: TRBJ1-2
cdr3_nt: TGTGCCAGCAGAGCGGAGGGGTATGGCTACACCTTC
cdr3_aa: CASRAEGYGYTF

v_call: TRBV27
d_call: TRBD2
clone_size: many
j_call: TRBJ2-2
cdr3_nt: TGTGCCAGCAGTTTGGGACTAGCGGTTTCCGGGGAGCTGTTTTTT
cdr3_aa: CASSLGLAVSGELFF

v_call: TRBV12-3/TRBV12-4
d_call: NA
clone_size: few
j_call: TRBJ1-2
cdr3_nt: TGTGCCAGCAGTTTTGGCCTGGGGGACGTTGGCTACACCTTC
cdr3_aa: CASSFGLGDVGYTF

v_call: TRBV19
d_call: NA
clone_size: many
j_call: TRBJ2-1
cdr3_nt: TGTGCCAGTACCGACACGAGCTCCTACAATGAGCAGTTCTTC
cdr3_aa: CASTDTSSYNEQFF

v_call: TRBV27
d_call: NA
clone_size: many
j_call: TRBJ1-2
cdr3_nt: TGTGCCAGCAGTTTAAGCCCCGCAGCAGGAGGCTACACCTTC
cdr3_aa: CASSLSPAAGGYTF

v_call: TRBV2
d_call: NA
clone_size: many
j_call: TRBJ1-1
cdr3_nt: TGTGCCAGCAGTGAGGGTTGGAACACTGAAGCTTTCTTT
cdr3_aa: CASSEGWNTEAFF

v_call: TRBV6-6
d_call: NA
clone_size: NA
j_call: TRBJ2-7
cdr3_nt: TGTGCCAGCAGTTACCGAAACAGGAAGACCTACGAGCAGTACTTC
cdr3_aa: CASSYRNRKTYEQYF

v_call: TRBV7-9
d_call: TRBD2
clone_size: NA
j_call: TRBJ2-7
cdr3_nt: TGTGCCAGCAGCCTCCGGACTAGCGGGAGACGCCACGAGCAGTACTTC
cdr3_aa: CASSLRTSGRRHEQYF

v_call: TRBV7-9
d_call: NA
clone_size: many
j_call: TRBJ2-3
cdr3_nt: TGTGCCAGCAGCCCCACTCCCGGGACGGGACTCACAGATACGCAGTATTTT
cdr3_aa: CASSPTPGTGLTDTQYF

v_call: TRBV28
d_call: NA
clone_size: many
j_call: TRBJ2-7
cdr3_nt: TGTGCCAGTAGCGGTTCCTACGAGCAGTACTTC
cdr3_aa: CASSGSYEQYF

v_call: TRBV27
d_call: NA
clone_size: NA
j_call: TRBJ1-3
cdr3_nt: TGTGCCAGCAGTTTAGTAGGGACCTCTGGAAACACCATATATTTT
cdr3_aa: CASSLVGTSGNTIYF

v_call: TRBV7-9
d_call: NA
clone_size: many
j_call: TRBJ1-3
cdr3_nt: TGTGCCAGCAGCTTATCAGCTATCTCTGGAAACACCATATATTTT
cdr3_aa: CASSLSAISGNTIYF

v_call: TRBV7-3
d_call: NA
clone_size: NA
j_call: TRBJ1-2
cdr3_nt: TGTGCCAGCAGCTTAAAGATCAGGGCGACTTGGCACACCTTC
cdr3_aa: CASSLKIRATWHTF

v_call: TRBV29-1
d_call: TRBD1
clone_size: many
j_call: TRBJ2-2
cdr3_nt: TGCAGCGTTGAACCCAGGGGACAGCACACCGGGGAGCTGTTTTTT
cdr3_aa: CSVEPRGQHTGELFF

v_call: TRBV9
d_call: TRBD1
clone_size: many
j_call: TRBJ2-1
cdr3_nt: TGTGCCAGCAGCGTAGGGGACAGCCTATACAATGAGCAGTTCTTC
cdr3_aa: CASSVGDSLYNEQFF

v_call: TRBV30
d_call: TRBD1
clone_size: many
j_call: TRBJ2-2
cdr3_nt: TGTGCCTGGAGTTCAACAGGGGCTGAATCCGGGGAGCTGTTTTTT
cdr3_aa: CAWSSTGAESGELFF

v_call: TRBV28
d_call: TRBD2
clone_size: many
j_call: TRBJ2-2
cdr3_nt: TGTGCCAGCAGTTTAGCGGGACTAGCGGAGAACACCGGGGAGCTGTTTTTT
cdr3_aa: CASSLAGLAENTGELFF

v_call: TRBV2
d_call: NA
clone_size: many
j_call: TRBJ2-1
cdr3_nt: TGTGCCAGCAGTGGTGCTATCGGTCAGTTCTTC
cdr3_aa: CASSGAIGQFF

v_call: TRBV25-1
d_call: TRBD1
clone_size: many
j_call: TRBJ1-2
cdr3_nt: TGTGCCAGCAGTGACATCTACGTGGGACCCCGGGACAGGGAGGGCTACACCTTC
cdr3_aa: CASSDIYVGPRDREGYTF

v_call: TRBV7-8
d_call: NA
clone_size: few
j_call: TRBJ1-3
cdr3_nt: TGTGCCAGCAGCTTAGATCCCTTTCTACAGGCCGGCTCTGGAAACACCATATATTTT
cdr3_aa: CASSLDPFLQAGSGNTIYF

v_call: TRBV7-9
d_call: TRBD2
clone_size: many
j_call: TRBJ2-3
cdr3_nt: TGTGCCATCGGACTAGTCGACACAGATACGCAGTATTTT
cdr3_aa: CAIGLVDTDTQYF

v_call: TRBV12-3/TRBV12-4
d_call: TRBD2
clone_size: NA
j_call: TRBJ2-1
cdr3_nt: TGTGCCAGCAGCCGTGGACTAGCGGATTACAATGAGCAGTTCTTC
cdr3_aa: CASSRGLADYNEQFF

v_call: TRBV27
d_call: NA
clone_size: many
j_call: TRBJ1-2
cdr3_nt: TGTGCCAGCAGTGCCGGCCGGGCCCCAGGTCGGGGCTACACCTTC
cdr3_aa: CASSAGRAPGRGYTF

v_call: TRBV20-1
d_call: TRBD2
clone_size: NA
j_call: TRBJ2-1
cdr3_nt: TGCAGTGCTAGAAAGGTTGGGACTAGCGGGAGGAACAATGAGCAGTTCTTC
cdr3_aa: CSARKVGTSGRNNEQFF

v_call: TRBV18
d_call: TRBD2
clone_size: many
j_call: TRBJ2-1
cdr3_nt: TGTGCCAGCTCCCGGACTAGCGGGAATACGCTTGAGCAGTTCTTC
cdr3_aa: CASSRTSGNTLEQFF

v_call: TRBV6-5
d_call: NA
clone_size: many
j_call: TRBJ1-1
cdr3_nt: TGTGCCAGCCTGGGGAACACTGAAGCTTTCTTT
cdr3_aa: CASLGNTEAFF

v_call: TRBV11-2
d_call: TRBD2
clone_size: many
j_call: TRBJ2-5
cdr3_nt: TGTGCCAGCAGCTCACCGGGACTAGCTTCTGGGTCACAAGAGACCCAGTACTTC
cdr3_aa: CASSSPGLASGSQETQYF